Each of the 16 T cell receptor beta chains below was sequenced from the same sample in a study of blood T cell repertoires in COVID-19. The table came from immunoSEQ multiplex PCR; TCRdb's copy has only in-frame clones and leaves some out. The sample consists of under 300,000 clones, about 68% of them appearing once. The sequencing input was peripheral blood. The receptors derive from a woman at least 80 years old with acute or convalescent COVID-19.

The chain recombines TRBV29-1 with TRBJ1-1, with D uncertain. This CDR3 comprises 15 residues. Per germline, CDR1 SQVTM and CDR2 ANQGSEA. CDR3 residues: CTPHTGKLSDTEAFF. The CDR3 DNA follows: TGCACCCCCCATACGGGGAAGCTTTCCGACACTGAAGCTTTCTTT.

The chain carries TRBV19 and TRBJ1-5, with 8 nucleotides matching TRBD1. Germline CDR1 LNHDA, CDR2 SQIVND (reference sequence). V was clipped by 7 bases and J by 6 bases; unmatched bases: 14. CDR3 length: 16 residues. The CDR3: CASKPGGASGGQPQHF. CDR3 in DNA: TGTGCCAGTAAACCAGGGGGCGCGAGTGGAGGTCAGCCCCAGCATTTT.

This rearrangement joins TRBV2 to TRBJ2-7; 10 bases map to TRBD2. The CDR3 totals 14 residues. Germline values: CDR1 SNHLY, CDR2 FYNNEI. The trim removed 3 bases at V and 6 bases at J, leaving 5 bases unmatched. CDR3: CASSESSGRREQYF. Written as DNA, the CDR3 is TGTGCCAGCAGTGAGAGTAGCGGGAGGCGCGAGCAGTACTTC.

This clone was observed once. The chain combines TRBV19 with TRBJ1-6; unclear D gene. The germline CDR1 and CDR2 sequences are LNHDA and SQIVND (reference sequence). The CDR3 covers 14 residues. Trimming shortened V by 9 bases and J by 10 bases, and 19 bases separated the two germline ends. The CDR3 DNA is TGTGCCAGCCAGTTTTCTGTCGGGAGCTCACCCCTCCACTTT. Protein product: CASQFSVGSSPLHF.

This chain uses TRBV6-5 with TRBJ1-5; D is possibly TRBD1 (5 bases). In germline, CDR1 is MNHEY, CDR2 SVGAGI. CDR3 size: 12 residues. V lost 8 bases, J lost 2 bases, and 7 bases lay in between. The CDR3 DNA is TGTGCCAGCGGGGCGGGCAATCAGCCCCAGCATTTT. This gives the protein CASGAGNQPQHF.

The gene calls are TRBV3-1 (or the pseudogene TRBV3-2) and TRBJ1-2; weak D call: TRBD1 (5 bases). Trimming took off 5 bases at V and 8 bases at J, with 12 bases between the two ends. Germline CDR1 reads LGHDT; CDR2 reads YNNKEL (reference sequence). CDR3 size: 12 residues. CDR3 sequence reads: CASSIQGGGYTF. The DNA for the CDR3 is TGTGCCAGCAGCATCCAGGGTGGGGGCTACACCTTC.

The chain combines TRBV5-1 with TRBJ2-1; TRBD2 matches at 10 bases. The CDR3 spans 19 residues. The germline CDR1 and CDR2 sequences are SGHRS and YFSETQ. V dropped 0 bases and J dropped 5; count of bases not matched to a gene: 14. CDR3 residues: CASSLEGSGGSRADNEQFF. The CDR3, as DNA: TGCGCCAGCAGCTTGGAAGGTAGCGGGGGGTCTCGGGCAGACAATGAGCAGTTCTTC.

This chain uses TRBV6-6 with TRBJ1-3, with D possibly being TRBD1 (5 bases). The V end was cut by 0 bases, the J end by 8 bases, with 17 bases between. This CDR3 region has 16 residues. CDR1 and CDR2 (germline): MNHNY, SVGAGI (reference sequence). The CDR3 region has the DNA TGTGCCAGCAGTTACTCGATTGGGGCAGGCCGACACACCATATATTTT. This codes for CASSYSIGAGRHTIYF.

CDR3 in amino acids: CASSQPTRGGTDTQYF. CDR3 DNA: TGCGCCAGCAGCCAACCTACACGCGGGGGCACAGATACGCAGTATTTT. The chain couples TRBV4-1 to TRBJ2-3; TRBD2 is a possible D gene (6 bases). CDR1 is MGHRA, CDR2 YSYEKL, per germline. Between the trimmed V and J ends, which lost 2 bases and 1 base, there was a span of 13 bases. This CDR3 region has 16 residues.

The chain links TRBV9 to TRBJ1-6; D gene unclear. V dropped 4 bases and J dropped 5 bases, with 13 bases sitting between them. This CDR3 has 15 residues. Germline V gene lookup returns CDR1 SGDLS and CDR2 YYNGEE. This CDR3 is CASSRLWQNNSPLHF. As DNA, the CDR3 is TGTGCCAGCAGCCGCCTCTGGCAGAATAATTCACCCCTCCACTTT.

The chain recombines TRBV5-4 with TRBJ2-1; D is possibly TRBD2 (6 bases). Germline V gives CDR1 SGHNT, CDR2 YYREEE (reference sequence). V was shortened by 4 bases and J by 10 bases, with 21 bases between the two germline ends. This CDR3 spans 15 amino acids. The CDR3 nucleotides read TGTGCCAGCAGCCCGGGACTGGAACTCACACGGGAGCAGTTCTTC. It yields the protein CASSPGLELTREQFF. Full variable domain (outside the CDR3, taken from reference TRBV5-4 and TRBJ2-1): ETGVTQSPTHLIKTRGQQVTLRCSSQSGHNTVSWYQQALGQGPQFIFQYYREEENGRGNFPPRFSGLQFPNYSSELNVNALELDDSALYLCASSPGLELTREQFFGPGTRLTVL.

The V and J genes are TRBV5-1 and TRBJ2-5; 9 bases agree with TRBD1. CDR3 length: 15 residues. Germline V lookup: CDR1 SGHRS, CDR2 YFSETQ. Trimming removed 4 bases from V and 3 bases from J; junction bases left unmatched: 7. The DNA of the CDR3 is TGCGCCAGCAGCCCAGGGGACAGGGTGGAAGAGACCCAGTACTTC. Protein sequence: CASSPGDRVEETQYF.

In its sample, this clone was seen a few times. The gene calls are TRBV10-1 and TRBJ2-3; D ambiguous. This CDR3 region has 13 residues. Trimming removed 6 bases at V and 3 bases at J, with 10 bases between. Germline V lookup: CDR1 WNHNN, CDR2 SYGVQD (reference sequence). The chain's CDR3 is CASRGSQTDTQYF. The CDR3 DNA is TGCGCCAGCAGGGGCTCGCAGACAGATACGCAGTATTTT.

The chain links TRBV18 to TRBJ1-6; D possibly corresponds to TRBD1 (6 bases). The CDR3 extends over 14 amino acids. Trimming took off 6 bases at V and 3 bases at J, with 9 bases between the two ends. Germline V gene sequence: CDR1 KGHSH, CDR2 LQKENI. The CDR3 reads CASSSTGYNSPLHF. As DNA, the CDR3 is TGTGCCAGCTCTTCGACAGGCTATAATTCACCCCTCCACTTT.

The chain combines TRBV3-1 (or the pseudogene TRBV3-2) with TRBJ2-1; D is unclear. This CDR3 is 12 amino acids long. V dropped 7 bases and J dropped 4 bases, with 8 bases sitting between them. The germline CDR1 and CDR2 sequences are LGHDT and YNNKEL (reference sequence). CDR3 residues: CASTGSYNEQFF. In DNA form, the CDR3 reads TGTGCCAGCACCGGGTCTTACAATGAGCAGTTCTTC.

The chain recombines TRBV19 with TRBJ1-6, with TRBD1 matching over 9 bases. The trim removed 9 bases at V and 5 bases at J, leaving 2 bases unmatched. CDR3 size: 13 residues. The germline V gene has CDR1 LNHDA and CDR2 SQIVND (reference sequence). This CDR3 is CASRTGDNSPLHF. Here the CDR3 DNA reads TGTGCCAGCCGGACAGGGGATAATTCACCCCTCCACTTT.